This is a list of T cell receptor beta chains from one sample in a study of T cell responses to AZD1222 COVID-19 vaccine. Generated by immunoSEQ multiplex PCR, the TCRdb table keeps only in-frame clones and is missing some. The sample includes under 130,000 clones, about 85% seen only once; the top ten take over 2%. The sample here was peripheral blood, taken 28 days after the second AZD1222 dose. The receptors derive from an adult who received the AZD1222 COVID-19 vaccine. The CDR3 runs from the conserved cysteine through the conserved F or W. A D gene is named only where the DNA matches it firmly. Size is omitted from some rows. Given values are once, few, many or a class for expanded clones.

J,size,V,D,CDR3,DNA
TRBJ1-1,NA,TRBV6-6,TRBD1,CASSFGEGANTEAFF,TGTGCCAGCAGTTTCGGGGAGGGGGCTAACACTGAAGCTTTCTTT
TRBJ2-6,NA,TRBV24-1,NA,CATSDGLGANVLTF,TGTGCCACCAGTGATGGGCTTGGGGCCAACGTCCTGACTTTC
TRBJ2-3,NA,TRBV19,NA,CASREIGGGDTQYF,TGTGCCAGTAGAGAGATAGGAGGAGGCGATACGCAGTATTTT
TRBJ2-3,NA,TRBV4-1,TRBD1,CASSTRSGGVTDTQYF,TGCGCCAGCAGCACGCGCTCAGGGGGAGTCACAGATACGCAGTATTTT
TRBJ2-7,NA,TRBV28,TRBD2,CASSPLTGLAGDEQYF,TGTGCCAGCAGTCCCCTCACGGGACTAGCGGGGGATGAGCAGTACTTC
TRBJ1-2,few,TRBV6-1,NA,CASSESETLGYTF,TGTGCCAGCAGTGAATCGGAGACACTCGGCTACACCTTC
TRBJ1-3,NA,TRBV10-3,NA,CAISEFDTRNTIYF,TGTGCCATCAGTGAATTCGACACCAGAAACACCATATATTTT
TRBJ2-1,once,TRBV7-9,NA,CASSPGLVPGNEQFF,TGTGCCAGCAGCCCCGGACTCGTCCCCGGAAATGAGCAGTTCTTC
TRBJ2-3,NA,TRBV18,TRBD1,CASSPGQSTDTQYF,TGTGCCAGCTCACCGGGACAGAGCACAGATACGCAGTATTTT
TRBJ2-3,NA,TRBV6-5,NA,CASSLEKPTDTQYF,TGTGCCAGCAGTCTGGAGAAGCCCACAGATACGCAGTATTTT
TRBJ2-7,NA,TRBV28,NA,CASRTLVGTAEQYF,TGTGCCAGCAGGACCCTCGTAGGCACCGCAGAGCAGTACTTC
TRBJ2-3,NA,TRBV20-1,TRBD2,CSASSGRAMVYTQYF,TGCAGTGCTAGTAGCGGGAGGGCCATGGTTTATACGCAGTATTTT
TRBJ2-7,NA,TRBV6-1,TRBD1,CASSEDGTGGSYEQYF,TGTGCCAGCAGTGAAGACGGGACAGGGGGCTCCTACGAGCAGTACTTC
TRBJ2-2,once,TRBV4-1,NA,CASSQELRANRELFF,TGCGCCAGCAGCCAAGAATTGCGGGCCAACCGGGAGCTGTTTTTT
TRBJ2-7,NA,TRBV9,NA,CASSAEAQKEQYF,TGTGCCAGCAGCGCAGAGGCGCAAAAAGAGCAGTACTTC
TRBJ2-7,NA,TRBV30,NA,CALTRYYEQYF,TGTGCCTTAACCAGGTACTACGAGCAGTACTTC
TRBJ2-2,once,TRBV28,NA,CASRLDPNTGELFF,TGTGCCAGCAGGCTAGATCCGAACACCGGGGAGCTGTTTTTT
TRBJ2-3,NA,TRBV18,NA,CASSPRLSFTSTDTQYF,TGTGCCAGCTCACCCCGCCTATCTTTTACTAGCACAGATACGCAGTATTTT
TRBJ2-6,NA,TRBV27,NA,CASSLSGRVSGANVLTF,TGTGCCAGCAGTTTATCCGGCAGGGTGTCTGGGGCCAACGTCCTGACTTTC
TRBJ2-2,NA,TRBV12-3/TRBV12-4,NA,CASSDHGAGELFF,TGTGCCAGCAGTGATCACGGGGCCGGGGAGCTGTTTTTT
TRBJ2-7,NA,TRBV5-1,NA,CASSLAYEQYF,TGCGCCAGCAGCTTGGCCTACGAGCAGTACTTC
TRBJ2-5,NA,TRBV6-2/TRBV6-3,NA,CASSPVQETQYF,TGTGCCAGCAGCCCTGTCCAAGAGACCCAGTACTTC
TRBJ1-3,NA,TRBV6-2/TRBV6-3,TRBD1,CASSHPQGAGGNTIYF,TGTGCCAGCAGCCACCCACAGGGGGCAGGAGGAAACACCATATATTTT
TRBJ1-4,NA,TRBV4-2,NA,CASSLEKGANEKLFF,TGTGCCAGCAGCCTCGAGAAGGGGGCTAATGAAAAACTGTTTTTT
TRBJ1-1,NA,TRBV5-1,TRBD1,CASSSGTGWEDTEAFF,TGCGCCAGCAGCTCCGGGACAGGGTGGGAGGACACTGAAGCTTTCTTT
TRBJ1-6,NA,TRBV30,TRBD1,CAWTLGQRNSPLHF,TGTGCCTGGACTTTGGGACAGCGGAATTCACCCCTCCACTTT
TRBJ1-5,NA,TRBV2,NA,CASSLRDLDQPQHF,TGTGCCAGCAGTCTCAGGGACCTCGACCAGCCCCAGCATTTT
TRBJ1-2,NA,TRBV6-1,NA,CASSDLSGMSYGYTF,TGTGCCAGCAGTGATTTGTCGGGGATGAGCTATGGCTACACCTTC
TRBJ1-2,NA,TRBV7-9,TRBD1,CASSPGQGTNYGYTF,TGTGCCAGCAGCCCGGGACAGGGGACTAACTATGGCTACACCTTC
TRBJ2-1,NA,TRBV15,TRBD1,CATSRVTGTASYNEQFF,TGTGCCACCAGCAGAGTAACCGGGACAGCCTCCTACAATGAGCAGTTCTTC
TRBJ2-7,NA,TRBV28,TRBD2,CASSLLAGMSSYEQYF,TGTGCCAGCAGTCTACTAGCGGGGATGAGCTCCTACGAGCAGTACTTC
TRBJ2-7,NA,TRBV7-9,NA,CASNWVQGPLESEQYF,TGTGCCAGCAATTGGGTGCAGGGCCCTTTAGAATCCGAGCAGTACTTC
TRBJ2-1,NA,TRBV27,NA,CASRSGTPRDEQFF,TGTGCCAGCAGATCCGGGACCCCCAGGGATGAGCAGTTCTTC